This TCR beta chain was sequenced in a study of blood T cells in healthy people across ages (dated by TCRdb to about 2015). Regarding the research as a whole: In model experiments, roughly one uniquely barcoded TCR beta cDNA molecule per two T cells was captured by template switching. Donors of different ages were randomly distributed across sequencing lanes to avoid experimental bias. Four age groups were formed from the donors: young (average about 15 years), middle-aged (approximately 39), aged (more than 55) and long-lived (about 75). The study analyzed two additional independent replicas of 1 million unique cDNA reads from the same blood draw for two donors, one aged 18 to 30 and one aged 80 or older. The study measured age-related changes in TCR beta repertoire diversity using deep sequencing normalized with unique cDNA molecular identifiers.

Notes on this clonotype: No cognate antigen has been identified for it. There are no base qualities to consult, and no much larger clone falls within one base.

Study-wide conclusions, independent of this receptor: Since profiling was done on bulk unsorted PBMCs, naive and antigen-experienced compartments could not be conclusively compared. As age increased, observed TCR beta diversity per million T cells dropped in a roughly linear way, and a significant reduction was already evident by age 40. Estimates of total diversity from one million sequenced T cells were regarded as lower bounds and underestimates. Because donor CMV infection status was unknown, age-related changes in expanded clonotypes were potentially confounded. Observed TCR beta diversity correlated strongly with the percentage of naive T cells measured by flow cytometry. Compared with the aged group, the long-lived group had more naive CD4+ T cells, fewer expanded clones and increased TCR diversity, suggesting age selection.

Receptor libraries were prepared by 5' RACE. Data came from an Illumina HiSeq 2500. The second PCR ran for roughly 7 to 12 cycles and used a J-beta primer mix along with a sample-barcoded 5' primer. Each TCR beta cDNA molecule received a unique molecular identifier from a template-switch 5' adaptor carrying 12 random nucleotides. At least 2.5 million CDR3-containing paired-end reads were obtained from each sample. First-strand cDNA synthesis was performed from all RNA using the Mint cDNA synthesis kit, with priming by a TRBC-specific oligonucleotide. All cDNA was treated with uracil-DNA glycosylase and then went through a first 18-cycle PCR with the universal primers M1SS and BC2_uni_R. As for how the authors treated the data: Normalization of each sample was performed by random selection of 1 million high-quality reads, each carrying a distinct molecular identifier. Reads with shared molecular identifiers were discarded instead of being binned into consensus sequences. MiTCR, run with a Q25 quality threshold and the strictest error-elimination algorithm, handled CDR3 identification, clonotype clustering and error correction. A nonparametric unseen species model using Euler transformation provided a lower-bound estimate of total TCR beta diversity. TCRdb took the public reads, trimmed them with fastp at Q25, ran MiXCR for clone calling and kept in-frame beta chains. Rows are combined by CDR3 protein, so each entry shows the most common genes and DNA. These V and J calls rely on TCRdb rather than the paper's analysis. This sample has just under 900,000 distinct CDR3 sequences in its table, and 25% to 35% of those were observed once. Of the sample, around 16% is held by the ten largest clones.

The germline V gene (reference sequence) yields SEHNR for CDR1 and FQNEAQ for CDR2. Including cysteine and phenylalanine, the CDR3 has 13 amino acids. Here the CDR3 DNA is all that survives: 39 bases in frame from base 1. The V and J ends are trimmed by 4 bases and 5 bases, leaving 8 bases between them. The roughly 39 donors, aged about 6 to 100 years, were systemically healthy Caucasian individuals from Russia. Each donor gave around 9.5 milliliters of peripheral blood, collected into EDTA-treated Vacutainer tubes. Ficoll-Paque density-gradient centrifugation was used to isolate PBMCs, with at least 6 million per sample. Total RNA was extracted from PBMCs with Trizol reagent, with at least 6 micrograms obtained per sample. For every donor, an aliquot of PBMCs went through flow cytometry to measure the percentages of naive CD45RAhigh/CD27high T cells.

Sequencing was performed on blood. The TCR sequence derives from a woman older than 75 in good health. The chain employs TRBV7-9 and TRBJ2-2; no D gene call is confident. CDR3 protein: CASSSFGTGELFF. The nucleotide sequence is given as TGTGCCAGCAGCTCCTTCGGGACCGGGGAGCTGTTTTTT.